This T cell receptor (beta chain) derives from a study of T cell changes during pregnancy in multiple sclerosis (dated by TCRdb to about 2019). Study-wide context: In women with multiple sclerosis, the researchers looked at how the T cell repertoire shifted as pregnancy progressed.

In the case of this clone: Its antigen has not been determined. No per-base quality is available; no much larger clone lies one base away.

Its CDR3 holds 11 amino acids, cysteine through phenylalanine. CDR3 DNA only is kept here, 33 bases in frame from base 1. From a lookup of the germline V gene, CDR1 and CDR2 are MDHEN and SYDVKM. V loses 10 bases at its end and J loses 5 bases; junction bases beyond the gene matches: 5. The protocol used for the library was the immunoSEQ multiplex PCR assay. The table was pulled from immuneACCESS by TCRdb, which kept in-frame rearrangements only. Such tables lose some clones; where checked, under half of the loss comes from unresolved V genes, and the rest has no known cause. This sample is represented by about 33,000 clones; 91% of them were singletons. Around 2.8% of the sample comes from the top ten.

Sequenced material: CD4+ T cells from peripheral blood mononuclear cells, taken in the third trimester of pregnancy. The chain is encoded by TRBV28 joined to TRBJ2-7, and 7 bases in between align with TRBD2. The clonotype comes from a female donor in good health, enrolled as a control in a pregnancy study. The CDR3 has the sequence CATGLVHEQYF. In nucleotides, the sequence is TGTGCCACTGGACTAGTCCACGAGCAGTACTTC.